The 21 T cell receptor beta chains presented below share a single source sample, sequenced in a study of blood T cells in healthy people across ages. Primers used in a second PCR of roughly 6 to 11 cycles were a sample-barcoded 5' primer and a J-beta primer mix. TCRdb independently ran MiXCR on the 5' RACE reads; one entry per CDR3 protein. Seen here are 850,000 to 1,000,000 distinct CDR3 sequences, roughly 51% observed once, and the top ten hold 20% to 25%. Sequencing input: blood. Receptors originate from a woman in her sixties or seventies in good health.

This clonotype has a handful of counts. The CDR3 loop reads CATSRDLTYGYTF. The CDR3 region has the DNA TGTGCCACCAGCAGAGATTTGACCTATGGCTACACCTTC. The chain joins TRBV15 to TRBJ1-2; D remains ambiguous. Trimming removed 0 bases at V and 4 bases at J, with 6 bases between. Looked up from germline, CDR1 is LNHNV and CDR2 is YYDKDF (reference sequence). The CDR3 runs to 13 residues.

The V call is TRBV7-2, the J call TRBJ2-5; the match to TRBD1 covers 9 bases. The V segment lost 4 bases and the J segment 7 bases; nucleotides outside the gene matches: 7. CDR1 and CDR2 from the germline V gene are SGHTA and FQGNSA. The CDR3 consists of 14 residues. CDR3 amino acids: CASSSGTGSWTQYF. The CDR3, as DNA: TGTGCCAGCAGCTCAGGGACAGGGTCGTGGACCCAGTACTTC.

V usage is TRBV4-3 and J usage is TRBJ2-1; D may be TRBD2 (5 bases). Germline V CDR1 and CDR2: LGHNA, YSLEER. Trimming took off 2 bases at V and 0 bases at J, with 14 bases between the two ends. The CDR3 length is 17 residues. The CDR3 loop is CASSQNRWESSYNEQFF. CDR3 sequence (DNA): TGCGCCAGCAGCCAAAACCGCTGGGAGAGCTCCTACAATGAGCAGTTCTTC.

The genes are TRBV5-1 and TRBJ2-1, with 10 bases fitting TRBD2. Looked up from germline, CDR1 is SGHRS and CDR2 is YFSETQ. The CDR3 totals 15 residues. The V and J ends lost 4 bases and 10 bases, in that order; junction bases with no gene match: 11. The CDR3: CASSATSGILIEQFF. Here the CDR3 DNA reads TGCGCCAGCAGCGCAACTAGCGGGATTCTGATCGAGCAGTTCTTC. Full variable domain (outside the CDR3, taken from reference TRBV5-1 and TRBJ2-1): KAGVTQTPRYLIKTRGQQVTLSCSPISGHRSVSWYQQTPGQGLQFLFEYFSETQRNKGNFPGRFSGRQFSNSRSEMNVSTLELGDSALYLCASSATSGILIEQFFGPGTRLTVL.

The chain employs TRBV11-2 and TRBJ2-4; 9 bases align to TRBD2. The DNA matches TRBJ2-7 better at its end, which makes the J call doubtful. This CDR3 spans 15 amino acids. CDR1 SGHAT and CDR2 FQNNGV come from the germline V gene. In DNA, the CDR3 is TGTGCCAGCAGCCCCAGTAGCGGGAGTTTCAACGAGCAGTACTTC. This encodes CASSPSSGSFNEQYF.

CDR3 nucleotides: TGTGCCAGCAGCTTCGCGGTGACCTACGAGCAGTACTTC. It specifies CASSFAVTYEQYF. This rearrangement joins TRBV7-9 to TRBJ2-7, with unresolved D. The CDR3 is 13 amino acids. V lost 3 bases and J lost 2, with 8 bases in between. In germline, CDR1 is SEHNR, CDR2 FQNEAQ (reference sequence). Supplemented by reference TRBV7-9 and TRBJ2-7, the full variable domain reads DTGVSQNPRHKITKRGQNVTFRCDPISEHNRLYWYRQTLGQGPEFLTYFQNEAQLEKSRLLSDRFSAERPKGSFSTLEIQRTEQGDSAMYLCASSFAVTYEQYFGPGTRLTVT.

V usage is TRBV20-1 and J usage is TRBJ2-1; tentatively, D is TRBD2 (5 bases). Germline CDR1 is DFQATT and CDR2 is SNEGSKA (reference sequence). The V gene lost 5 bases and the J gene lost 6 bases, with 20 bases spanning the gap. CDR3 length: 15 residues. The CDR3 nucleotides read TGCAGTGCTCAAAGGGAGCCGGAGATGGCCAATGAGCAGTTCTTC. Protein sequence: CSAQREPEMANEQFF.

The rearrangement joins TRBV7-9 to TRBJ2-7, with a possible D match to TRBD1 (6 bases). The assigned J gene may be wrong: the sequence end matches TRBJ2-5 better. In germline, CDR1 is SEHNR, CDR2 FQNEAQ (reference sequence). The CDR3 covers 15 residues. The CDR3 reads CASSNPRGIEETQYF. In DNA form, the CDR3 reads TGTGCCAGCAGCAATCCAAGGGGGATTGAGGAGACCCAGTACTTC.

This clonotype was detected a few times. This rearrangement joins TRBV7-8 to TRBJ2-4; maybe TRBD1 (5 bases). The DNA end lines up better with TRBJ2-7; the J call may be wrong. There are 14 residues in the CDR3. The V gene's germline CDR1 is SGHVS and CDR2 FQNEAQ. The CDR3 DNA reads as TGTGCCAGCAGCTTAGTCATAGGGGTGGGCGAGCAGTACTTC. Translating gives CASSLVIGVGEQYF.

Written as DNA, the CDR3 is TGCAGTGCTAAGCAGCTGGTTTTGGCAGATACGCAGTATTTT. It codes for CSAKQLVLADTQYF. The chain links TRBV20-1 to TRBJ2-3, with unresolved D. The CDR3 extends over 14 amino acids. Germline V lookup: CDR1 DFQATT, CDR2 SNEGSKA (reference sequence). With 4 bases removed from V and 4 bases from J, the gap between germline ends came to 15 bases.

This clonotype was found a few times. This chain links TRBV4-3 with TRBJ2-1; TRBD2 agrees at 10 bases. The CDR3 covers 15 residues. With 1 base clipped from V and 4 bases from J, the junction kept 1 base outside the gene matches. The V gene's germline CDR1 is LGHNA and CDR2 YSLEER. Here the CDR3 DNA reads TGCGCCAGCAGCCAAGGAGCGGGAGGGTACAATGAGCAGTTCTTC. It yields the protein CASSQGAGGYNEQFF.

This rearrangement joins TRBV20-1 to TRBJ2-1; TRBD2 is a possible D gene (7 bases). V gave up 1 base and J gave up 1 base, with 17 bases separating them. This CDR3 is 17 amino acids long. Germline V CDR1 and CDR2: DFQATT, SNEGSKA (reference sequence). CDR3 sequence (DNA): TGCAGTGCTAGAGGGGATGGGGGGGGCAATTCCTACAATGAGCAGTTCTTC. As protein: CSARGDGGGNSYNEQFF.

The rearrangement uses TRBV28 and TRBJ1-2, with D tentatively TRBD1 (6 bases). There are 13 residues in the CDR3. Trimming cost V 5 bases and J 6 bases, with 13 bases left between them. Germline V CDR1 and CDR2: MDHEN, SYDVKM. CDR3 sequence reads: CASSAGQPHGYTF. CDR3 coding DNA: TGTGCCAGCAGTGCAGGACAGCCACATGGCTACACCTTC.

The rearrangement links TRBV27 to TRBJ2-1; TRBD2 aligns across 8 bases. Germline values: CDR1 MNHEY, CDR2 SMNVEV (reference sequence). The CDR3 sequence is 17 residues long. Trimming removed 6 bases from V and 4 bases from J; junction bases left unmatched: 14. DNA for the CDR3: TGTGCCAGCAGCCCCTGGGTACTTAGCGGGACTTACAATGAGCAGTTCTTC. The encoded protein is CASSPWVLSGTYNEQFF.

This clonotype has at least ten counts. The chain links TRBV29-1 to TRBJ2-5; weak D call: TRBD1 (5 bases). This CDR3 is 13 amino acids long. Germline V gene lookup returns CDR1 SQVTM and CDR2 ANQGSEA. Trimming took 7 bases from V and 0 from J, leaving 12 bases between them. This CDR3 is CSGETENQETQYF. The CDR3 DNA reads as TGCAGCGGTGAGACAGAGAACCAAGAGACCCAGTACTTC.

Notes on this clonotype: One end of the junction fails to match germline, which may point to a read error. The chain has TRBV4-2 and TRBJ2-1; possibly TRBD1 for D (5 bases). Germline V lookup: CDR1 LGHNA, CDR2 YNFKEQ. The CDR3 loop spans 16 amino acids. CDR3 region: CASSQSVGRLDNGQFF. In nucleotides, the CDR3 is TGTGCCAGCAGCCAATCGGTGGGGCGTCTGGACAATGGGCAGTTCTTC.

The CDR3 is CASSEWTPFYEQFF. CDR3 DNA sequence: TGTGCCAGCAGTGAGTGGACTCCTTTTTATGAGCAGTTCTTC. The chain combines TRBV6-2 or TRBV6-3 with TRBJ2-1; weak D call: TRBD2 (5 bases). From germline, CDR1 is MNHEY and CDR2 SVGEGT. V was pared by 5 bases and J by 8 bases, with 16 bases between. This CDR3 comprises 14 residues.

The J gene is TRBJ1-2, the V gene TRBV29-1; 9 bases align to TRBD1. The V gene end was trimmed by 3 bases and the J gene end by 7 bases; junction bases not matched to a gene: 6. The CDR3 covers 13 residues. Germline V CDR1 and CDR2: SQVTM, ANQGSEA. CDR3 residues: CSVEGQGKTGYTF. CDR3 DNA: TGCAGCGTTGAGGGACAGGGAAAAACTGGCTACACCTTC.

The chain uses TRBV4-1 and TRBJ2-7; TRBD1 matches at 7 bases. The J call is in doubt because the DNA end fits TRBJ2-5 better. CDR3 length: 15 residues. Germline V gene lookup returns CDR1 MGHRA and CDR2 YSYEKL. For the CDR3, the DNA is TGCGCCAGCAGCCACCCCGACAGGGAGTTGGAGACCCAGTACTTC. Translating gives CASSHPDRELETQYF.

This clonotype was observed a few times. This chain links TRBV24-1 with TRBJ1-2; 10 bases align to TRBD1. This CDR3 is built from 18 residues. The V and J ends lost 3 bases and 4 bases, in that order; junction bases with no gene match: 13. Germline CDR1 is KGHDR and CDR2 is SFDVKD. Here the CDR3 DNA reads TGTGCCACCAGTGATAACCGGGACAGGGGTCTCATGGGCTATGGCTACACCTTC. Its translation is CATSDNRDRGLMGYGYTF.

This chain links TRBV5-8 with TRBJ2-5; D is uncertain. The end of the DNA is better explained by TRBJ2-7, so the J call may be wrong. This CDR3 contains 13 residues. CDR1 and CDR2 (germline): SGHTS, YDEGEE. In nucleotides, the CDR3 is TGTGCCAGCAGCTTGGGTTGGAACTACGAGCAGTACTTC. Translated, it gives CASSLGWNYEQYF.